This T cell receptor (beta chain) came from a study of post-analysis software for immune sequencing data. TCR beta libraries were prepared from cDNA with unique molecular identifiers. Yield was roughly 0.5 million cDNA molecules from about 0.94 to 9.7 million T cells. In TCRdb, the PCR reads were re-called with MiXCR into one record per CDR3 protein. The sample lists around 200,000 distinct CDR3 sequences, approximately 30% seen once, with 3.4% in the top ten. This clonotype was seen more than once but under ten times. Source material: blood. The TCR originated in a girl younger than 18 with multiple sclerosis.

The CDR3 loop reads CSALTGGETQYF. The CDR3 bases are TGCAGTGCCTTGACAGGGGGCGAGACCCAGTACTTC. The chain has TRBV20-1 and TRBJ2-5; 10 nucleotides line up with TRBD1. The CDR3 contains 12 residues. Germline assignment: CDR1 DFQATT and CDR2 SNEGSKA (reference sequence). Trimming removed 6 bases from V and 5 bases from J; junction bases left unmatched: 3.